Listed below are T cell receptor beta chains from one sample, sequenced in a study of blood T cell repertoires in COVID-19. Using immunoSEQ multiplex PCR, the repertoire was profiled, and TCRdb retains in-frame clones only, with some absent. The sample contains 150,000 to 200,000 clones, around nine tenths of which appear only once. Sequencing was carried out using peripheral blood. All receptors come from a man between 65 and 85 years old with active or convalescent COVID-19. The CDR3 runs from the conserved cysteine through the conserved F or W. The order of the fields is clone size, J gene, D gene, V gene, CDR3 DNA, CDR3 protein. D genes are given only for firm matches. Clone sizes are given selectively: once, few, many, or a class where the clone is expanded.

NA TRBJ1-6 NA TRBV28 TGTGCCAGCAGGCAAACAGGGATGCTTTCACCCCTCCACTTT CASRQTGMLSPLHF
NA TRBJ2-4 NA TRBV4-3 TGCGCCAGCAGCCAAGACCCCCCCGGGATTACAAACATTCAGTACTTC CASSQDPPGITNIQYF
NA TRBJ1-4 TRBD1 TRBV6-2/TRBV6-3 TGTGCCAGCAGTCCCGGAGGGACAGTGAATGAAAAACTGTTTTTT CASSPGGTVNEKLFF
NA TRBJ1-5 TRBD1 TRBV3-1/TRBV3-2 TGTGCCAGCAGCCTCGGGACAGGGGGAATGCCCCAGCATTTT CASSLGTGGMPQHF
NA TRBJ1-1 TRBD1 TRBV5-1 TGCGCCAGCAGCATCCAGGGGGTGGGGATGAACACTGAAGCTTTCTTT CASSIQGVGMNTEAFF
NA TRBJ2-2 NA TRBV12-5 TGTGCTAGTGGTTTGGGGGGCGCCGGGGAGCTGTTTTTT CASGLGGAGELFF
NA TRBJ1-2 NA TRBV5-1 TGCGCCAGCAGCTTCGGCAGGGGAGAATATGGCTACACCTTC CASSFGRGEYGYTF
NA TRBJ2-1 TRBD2 TRBV4-3 TGCGCCAGCAGCCAAGCCGGGACTAGCTGGACGAATGAGCAGTTCTTC CASSQAGTSWTNEQFF
NA TRBJ2-4 NA TRBV6-4 TGTGCCAGCAGTGACTCGAAATCCCCCCCGACAGAAGGCTTAGCCAAAAACATTCAGTACTTC CASSDSKSPPTEGLAKNIQYF
NA TRBJ2-1 NA TRBV19 TGTGCCAGTAGCCCTATGTCGACTAATCATGAGCAGTTCTTC CASSPMSTNHEQFF
NA TRBJ2-2 NA TRBV5-1 TGCGCCAGCAGCTTGGCGTCCGCGAACACCGGGGAGCTGTTTTTT CASSLASANTGELFF
NA TRBJ2-2 NA TRBV9 TGTGCCAGCAGCGTAAACCCCTCGCGGGGCGGGGAGCTGTTTTTT CASSVNPSRGGELFF
NA TRBJ1-1 NA TRBV19 TGTGCCAGTAGTACTAACAGGGCGCAGGGCACTGAAGCTTTCTTT CASSTNRAQGTEAFF
NA TRBJ2-7 TRBD1 TRBV7-2 TGTGCCAGCAGCAGAGAATCCGGGACAGGGTGGTACGAGCAGTACTTC CASSRESGTGWYEQYF
NA TRBJ2-1 TRBD2 TRBV19 TGTGCCAGTAGGGTAATTACTAGCGGGAGGGGTGAGCAGTTCTTC CASRVITSGRGEQFF
once TRBJ1-5 TRBD1 TRBV6-2/TRBV6-3 TGTGCCAGCAGCAGACAGGGGCTTAGCAATCAGCCCCAGCATTTT CASSRQGLSNQPQHF
NA TRBJ1-6 NA TRBV14 TGTGCCAGCAGCCAATCTAGAGGTAGTTGGAATTCACCCCTCCACTTT CASSQSRGSWNSPLHF
NA TRBJ2-2 TRBD1 TRBV19 TGTGCCAGTATTAGGACAGGGAACACCGGGGAGCTGTTTTTT CASIRTGNTGELFF
NA TRBJ1-6 TRBD1 TRBV30 TGTGCCTGGAGTACTGGGACAGGGGGTAATTCACCCCTCCACTTT CAWSTGTGGNSPLHF
NA TRBJ1-3 NA TRBV28 TGTGCCAGCAGTTTCAGGGGAAACACCATATATTTT CASSFRGNTIYF